This T cell receptor (beta chain) appears in the sequencing data of a study of blood T cell repertoires in COVID-19. Study-wide context: Researchers got acute and convalescent COVID-19 samples from the United States, Italy and Spain. PBMCs, B-cell-depleted T cells, or T cells provided the cDNA or gDNA that made up the material.

The data were produced by immunoSEQ multiplex PCR, yet TCRdb's version contains in-frame clones alone and is incomplete. The top ten hold 18% of the sample, which has over 70,000 clones, 80% to 90% seen once. The TCR comes from a human donor in a cohort sampled during active COVID-19. The sequencing sample was made of peripheral blood.

The CDR3 sequence is CASSPGQGGEETQYF. The DNA of the CDR3 is TGTGCCAGCAGCCCCGGACAGGGGGGGGAAGAGACCCAGTACTTC. The gene calls are TRBV7-3 and TRBJ2-5; 10 nucleotides line up with TRBD1. The germline gives CDR1 SGHTA, CDR2 FQGTGA. Trimming took 5 bases from V and 3 from J; bases not matched to a gene: 6. This CDR3 contains 15 residues.